This entry lists 32 T cell receptor beta chains sequenced from one sample in a study of tumor-infiltrating lymphocytes in primary liver carcinoma. Researchers generated TCR beta cDNA from approximately 500 ng of total RNA, relying on a constant-region primer. Three nested multiplex PCR rounds, a slightly modified ARM-PCR, produced the libraries for TCR beta. Amplification in the first two PCR rounds was performed using TRBV1-TRBV30 forward primers and a C-beta reverse primer for 10 cycles each. TCRdb re-called the multiplex PCR reads with MiXCR, one entry per CDR3 protein. The sample records fewer than 250,000 distinct CDR3 sequences, 85% being singletons. It was from roughly 20-30 mg of unsorted bulk tissue that RNA and DNA were co-extracted. The sample comprised tumor tissue from primary liver carcinoma. Receptor source: a man in his forties with primary liver carcinoma and hepatitis B virus infection.

This clonotype has a single count. The chain recombines TRBV11-1 with TRBJ2-3; tentatively, D is TRBD1 or TRBD2 (5 bases each). In germline, CDR1 is SGHAT, CDR2 FQDESV (reference sequence). This CDR3 comprises 19 residues. V was shortened by 4 bases and J by 14 bases, with 37 bases between the two germline ends. CDR3 bases: TGTGCCAGCAGCTCTGGGGGAAGCTCTGTTGGAATCCGCACAGATGCGCTGTATTTT. This encodes CASSSGGSSVGIRTDALYF.

Comment on this clonotype: Germline and junction disagree at one end, which may indicate a read error. The chain has TRBV5-5 and TRBJ1-2, with D possibly matching TRBD1 (5 bases). CDR1 is SGHKS and CDR2 is YYEKEE in the germline V gene (reference sequence). CDR3 length: 13 amino acids. CDR3 nucleotides: TGTGCAAGCAGGGTGCTGGGACCTTCTGGCTACACCTTC. The encoded protein is CASRVLGPSGYTF. Full variable domain (outside the CDR3, taken from reference TRBV5-5 and TRBJ1-2): DAGVTQSPTHLIKTRGQQVTLRCSPISGHKSVSWYQQVLGQGPQFIFQYYEKEERGRGNFPDRFSARQFPNYSSELNVNALLLGDSALYLCASRVLGPSGYTFGSGTRLTVV.

For this clonotype: Germline and junction disagree at one end, which may indicate a read error. This chain connects TRBV4-3 to TRBJ1-1, with 7 nucleotides matching TRBD1. Per germline, CDR1 LGHNA and CDR2 YSLEER. CDR3 size: 17 residues. Here the CDR3 DNA reads TGCGCCAGCAACCAAGATATCACGGGACAGATGAACACTGAAGCTTTCTTT. Amino acid sequence: CASNQDITGQMNTEAFF.

As regards this clonotype: The junction and the germline gene differ at one end; a read error may be behind it. The rearrangement links TRBV6-5 to TRBJ2-5; D is undetermined. CDR3 length equals 17 residues. Germline loops: CDR1 MNHEY, CDR2 SVGAGI. The CDR3 reads CASSYSNSGGSQESQYF. For the CDR3, the DNA is TGTGCCAGCAGTTACTCGAATAGTGGCGGATCCCAAGAGAGCCAGTACTTC.

This clonotype was counted once. The chain joins TRBV4-3 to TRBJ2-7, with a tentative D call TRBD2 (6 bases). The CDR3 covers 16 residues. CDR1 is LGHNA and CDR2 is YSLEER in the germline V gene. Trimming shortened V by 0 bases and J by 0 bases, and 12 bases separated the two germline ends. DNA for the CDR3: TGCGCCAGCAGCCAAGATATAGCGGCAAGCTCCTACGAGCAGTACTTC. It translates to CASSQDIAASSYEQYF.

Notes on this clonotype: Compared with germline, one end of the junction differs, possibly owing to a read error. The chain combines TRBV5-1 with TRBJ2-4; the D gene is possibly TRBD2 (5 bases). The CDR3 contains 17 residues. In germline, CDR1 is SGHRS, CDR2 YFSETQ. Here the CDR3 reads CASSLGGTDLAKKIQYF. In nucleotides, the CDR3 is TGCGCCAGCAGCTTGGGAGGCACAGACCTAGCCAAAAAAATTCAGTACTTC.

The V call is TRBV5-4, the J call TRBJ2-7; D is undetermined. This CDR3 has 15 amino acids. V lost 3 bases, J lost 0 bases, and 13 bases lay in between. CDR1 and CDR2 (germline): SGHNT, YYREEE (reference sequence). CDR3 sequence reads: CASSSKDVFSYEQYF. In nucleotides, the CDR3 is TGTGCCAGCAGCTCCAAAGATGTATTCTCCTACGAGCAGTACTTC.

This chain connects TRBV5-6 to TRBJ2-1, with 7 bases aligning to TRBD2. This CDR3 region has 17 residues. Germline V gene lookup returns CDR1 SGHDT and CDR2 YYEEEE. J gave up 4 bases and V 3 bases, and 13 bases lay outside the gene matches. This CDR3 is CASSSNLQVRGYNEQFF. DNA of the CDR3: TGTGCCAGCAGCTCCAACCTACAGGTGCGGGGGTACAATGAGCAGTTCTTC. The full variable domain, with the rest looked up from reference TRBV5-6 and TRBJ2-1, is DAGVTQSPTHLIKTRGQQVTLRCSPKSGHDTVSWYQQALGQGPQFIFQYYEEEERQRGNFPDRFSGHQFPNYSSELNVNALLLGDSALYLCASSSNLQVRGYNEQFFGPGTRLTVL.

To note about this clonotype: A much larger clone lies a single base off, so this may be a read error. The chain recombines TRBV30 with TRBJ2-7, with D perhaps matching TRBD1 (5 bases). Germline V lookup: CDR1 GTSNPN, CDR2 SVGIG (reference sequence). The CDR3 runs 14 residues. Trimming took 2 bases from V and 6 from J, leaving 17 bases between them. The CDR3 nucleotides are TGTGCCTGGAGTTTTCCGGGCCCTAGGGGCGAGCAGTACTTC. Its translation is CAWSFPGPRGEQYF. Filled out from reference TRBV30 and TRBJ2-7, the complete variable domain reads SQTIHQWPATLVQPVGSPLSLECTVEGTSNPNLYWYRQAAGRGLQLLFYSVGIGQISSEVPQNLSASRPQDRQFILSSKKLLLSDSGFYLCAWSFPGPRGEQYFGPGTRLTVT.

Of note for this clonotype: The junction and the germline gene differ at one end; a read error may be behind it. The chain recombines TRBV6-1 with TRBJ1-2, with 9 bases fitting TRBD1. The CDR3 runs to 15 residues. Per the germline V gene, CDR1 is MNHNS and CDR2 is SASEGT. The CDR3 DNA follows: TGTACCAGCATATTTTCCGGGACAGGGTCTGACGGCTACACCTTC. As protein: CTSIFSGTGSDGYTF.

Concerning this clonotype: Because it lacks the conserved phenylalanine or tryptophan at the end, this CDR3 is likely a read error. The DNA is omitted, as the CDR3 cannot be located on it reliably, and the CDR3 follows TCRdb's listing. This chain connects TRBV11-2 to TRBJ2-7; TRBD2 is the table's D call, not checked against the DNA. Termini included, the CDR3 measures 20 amino acids. Germline V CDR1 and CDR2: SGHAT, FQNNGV. The CDR3 here is CARSLREGGTSGLSSYEQYI.

This chain links TRBV11-2 with TRBJ2-7, with no clear D. The germline V gene has CDR1 SGHAT and CDR2 FQNNGV. The CDR3 consists of 13 residues. V lost 5 bases to trimming and J lost 1 base, with 9 bases between them. For the CDR3, the DNA is TGTGCCAGCAGCCTACAACAGTCCTACGAGCAGTACTTC. The encoded protein is CASSLQQSYEQYF. Using reference TRBV11-2 and TRBJ2-7 for the parts outside the CDR3, the full variable domain is EAGVAQSPRYKIIEKRQSVAFWCNPISGHATLYWYQQILGQGPKLLIQFQNNGVVDDSQLPKDRFSAERLKGVDSTLKIQPAKLEDSAVYLCASSLQQSYEQYFGPGTRLTVT.

A remark on this clonotype: Compared with germline, one end of the junction differs, possibly owing to a read error. The genes are TRBV4-1 and TRBJ2-1; D possibly corresponds to TRBD2 (5 bases). Germline loops: CDR1 MGHRA, CDR2 YSYEKL. The CDR3 has 13 amino acids. The DNA for the CDR3 is TGCGCCCGCAGCCAAGGAGATGTGGGAGTGGAGTTCTTC. Its protein product is CARSQGDVGVEFF.

As to this clonotype: One end of the junction is discordant with germline, which a read error may explain. The rearrangement links TRBV6-5 to TRBJ2-1, with D uncertain. The CDR3 length is 13 residues. CDR1 and CDR2 from the germline V gene are MNHEY and SVGAGI. The CDR3 here is CTSIYAVLNEQFF. CDR3 nucleotide sequence: TGTACCAGCATTTACGCCGTATTAAATGAGCAGTTCTTC.

In the case of this clonotype: At one end the junction does not follow the germline gene, possibly because of a read error. This rearrangement joins TRBV4-2 to TRBJ2-2, with 10 bases that match TRBD2. Germline CDR1 LGHNA, CDR2 YNFKEQ. The CDR3 runs 15 residues. The CDR3: CASSLGGQAGGEMFF. DNA of the CDR3: TGTGCCAGCAGCCTAGGGGGACAAGCGGGAGGGGAGATGTTTTTT.

J is TRBJ1-5 and V is TRBV7-8; no reliable D call. V was cut by 5 bases and J by 9 bases, with 23 bases left in between. The CDR3 is made up of 16 amino acids. CDR1 is SGHVS, CDR2 FQNEAQ, per germline. CDR3 sequence reads: CASSERGKTTNRPQHF. The CDR3 nucleotides are TGTGCCAGCAGCGAGCGGGGTAAAACTACGAATAGGCCCCAGCATTTT. The variable domain in full, completed from reference TRBV7-8 and TRBJ1-5, reads GAGVSQSPRYKVAKRGQDVALRCDPISGHVSLFWYQQALGQGPEFLTYFQNEAQLDKSGLPSDRFFAERPEGSVSTLKIQRTQQEDSAVYLCASSERGKTTNRPQHFGDGTRLSIL.

As to this clonotype: The junction departs from the called germline gene at one end, perhaps through a read error. The chain recombines TRBV5-4 with TRBJ2-3, with 10 positions matching TRBD2. Germline V gene data show CDR1 as SGHNT and CDR2 as YYREEE (reference sequence). The CDR3 runs to 17 residues. The chain's CDR3 is CTSSAPGTSAGGVTLYF. The DNA of the CDR3 is TGTACCAGTAGCGCCCCCGGGACTAGCGCTGGGGGGGTTACGCTGTATTTT.

Regarding this clonotype: A read error may be the cause here, since a much bigger clone is one base away. V is TRBV28 and J is TRBJ1-2, with unresolved D. There are 13 residues in the CDR3. The V gene's germline CDR1 is MDHEN and CDR2 SYDVKM. The CDR3 nucleotides are TGTGCCAGCAGTCCCTCAGGATACTATGACTACACCTTC. It specifies CASSPSGYYDYTF.

As to this clonotype: Mismatch with germline at one junction end may stem from a read error. V is TRBV4-2 and J is TRBJ1-2; TRBD1 might be the D (6 bases). Germline V CDR1 and CDR2: LGHNA, YNFKEQ. The CDR3 extends over 14 amino acids. The CDR3 protein is CPSNQEWTDDGYTF. DNA of the CDR3: TGTCCCAGCAACCAAGAATGGACAGATGATGGCTACACCTTC.

About this clonotype: It is likely a read error, because the conserved phenylalanine at the end of the CDR3 is missing. V and J are TRBV4-2 and TRBJ1-4; D is ambiguous. This CDR3 contains 15 residues. V was clipped by 3 bases and J by 3 bases, with 11 bases between them. Germline-derived CDR1 and CDR2 are LGHNA and YNFKEQ. In DNA form, the CDR3 reads TGTGCCAGCAGCCACGAACGGATTCCTAATGAAAAACTGTTTCTT. Translating gives CASSHERIPNEKLFL.

Notes on this clonotype: The junction does not match germline at one end; this may be a read error. This chain uses TRBV6-1 with TRBJ2-2; TRBD2 might be the D (5 bases). The CDR3 consists of 14 residues. Germline CDR1 MNHNS, CDR2 SASEGT. The DNA for the CDR3 is TGTGCCAACAGTGGGTTAGCATTCACCGGGGAGCTGTTATTT. Protein product: CANSGLAFTGELLF.

As regards this clonotype: Likely a read error: the CDR3 ends without its conserved phenylalanine or tryptophan. This chain uses TRBV29-1 with TRBJ1-4; 8 nucleotides align to TRBD1. After removal of 0 bases from V and 5 bases from J, the junction contained 5 bases not matched to a gene. The germline V gene has CDR1 SQVTM and CDR2 ANQGSEA. The CDR3 length is 15 residues. This chain's CDR3 is CSVEEDRGRNEKLFY. CDR3 bases: TGCAGCGTTGAAGAAGACAGGGGCAGGAATGAAAAACTGTTTTAT.

To note about this clonotype: No conserved phenylalanine or tryptophan is present at the end of the CDR3, so a read error is the likely explanation. No DNA is shown, since the ends of the CDR3 on it are uncertain; the CDR3 is the one TCRdb lists. The CDR3 sequence: CVTQRQCSGANVLAL. The chain couples TRBV11-2 to TRBJ2-6; TRBD2, as called in the table, went unchecked against the DNA. The CDR3 length equals 15 residues, ends included. CDR1 SGHAT and CDR2 FQNNGV come from the germline V gene.

On this clonotype: The conserved phenylalanine or tryptophan is not found at the CDR3 terminus, so this likely reflects a read error. J is TRBJ2-1 and V is TRBV4-3, with a possible D match to TRBD2 (6 bases). Per the germline V gene, CDR1 is LGHNA and CDR2 is YSLEER. The length of the CDR3 is 16 residues. The CDR3 DNA is TGCGCCAGCAGCCAAGATAGGAGCGGGTTTCACAATGACCAGTTCTCG. Translating gives CASSQDRSGFHNDQFS.

Worth noting for this clonotype: This may be a read error, as it is one base from a much larger clone. This chain joins TRBV5-1 and TRBJ2-1; unclear D gene. The CDR3 is made up of 13 amino acids. Germline lookup yields CDR1 SGHRS and CDR2 YFSETQ. The CDR3 sequence is CARSLIPYNEQFF. CDR3 in DNA: TGCGCCAGGAGCTTGATCCCCTACAATGAGCAGTTCTTC.

On this clonotype: Germline and junction disagree at one end, which may indicate a read error. This chain joins TRBV5-5 and TRBJ1-5, with TRBD1 identical over 7 bases. This CDR3 spans 16 amino acids. Per the germline V gene, CDR1 is SGHKS and CDR2 is YYEKEE (reference sequence). DNA of the CDR3: TGTGCCAGCGGCTCGGGACAGAGGATTAGCAGTCAGCCCCAGCATTTT. Its translation is CASGSGQRISSQPQHF.

On this clonotype: One junction end does not reproduce the germline sequence, and a read error may be involved. The chain uses TRBV4-3 and TRBJ2-4, with D unclear. Germline-derived CDR1 and CDR2 are LGHNA and YSLEER. This CDR3 has 16 residues. CDR3 in amino acids: CASSQDGSLGKNIKYF. As DNA, the CDR3 is TGCGCCAGCAGCCAAGATGGCAGTCTAGGCAAAAACATTAAGTACTTC.

This sequence joins TRBV29-1 and TRBJ1-1, with 7 nucleotides matching TRBD1. The length of the CDR3 is 15 residues. Per germline, CDR1 SQVTM and CDR2 ANQGSEA. The CDR3, as DNA: TGCGGCATCAACAGGGGTTGGGGAATGAACACTGAAGCTTTCTTT. As protein: CGINRGWGMNTEAFF.

V and J are TRBV7-8 and TRBJ2-7; TRBD1 or TRBD2 may be the D gene (6 bases each). This CDR3 comprises 12 residues. Germline loops: CDR1 SGHVS, CDR2 FQNEAQ. V lost 9 bases to trimming and J lost 10 bases, with 19 bases between them. The CDR3 region is CARNEGGTFQYF. The CDR3 DNA reads as TGTGCCAGAAACGAAGGAGGGACATTCCAGTACTTC. Filled out from reference TRBV7-8 and TRBJ2-7, the complete variable domain reads GAGVSQSPRYKVAKRGQDVALRCDPISGHVSLFWYQQALGQGPEFLTYFQNEAQLDKSGLPSDRFFAERPEGSVSTLKIQRTQQEDSAVYLCARNEGGTFQYFGPGTRLTVT.

For this clonotype: A much bigger clone sits one base away, suggesting this may be a read error. V usage is TRBV6-1 and J usage is TRBJ2-2; D uncertain. Germline V gene sequence: CDR1 MNHNS, CDR2 SASEGT. Trimming took 4 bases from V and 6 from J, leaving 12 bases between them. The CDR3 consists of 14 residues. The chain's CDR3 is CASSGANSAGELFF. DNA of the CDR3: TGTGCCAGCAGTGGTGCTAACAGCGCCGGGGAGCTGTTTTTT.

Notes on this clonotype: A junction end diverges from the germline sequence, so it may reflect a read error. The CDR3: CPSSLVRVTGSNQPQHF. CDR3 sequence (DNA): TGTCCCAGCAGCTTAGTAAGGGTAACAGGGAGCAATCAGCCCCAACATTTT. This chain joins TRBV11-2 and TRBJ1-5; possible D gene TRBD1, 6 bases. The CDR3 is 17 residues long. Germline V gives CDR1 SGHAT, CDR2 FQNNGV.

On this clonotype: A junction end diverges from the germline sequence, so it may reflect a read error. The chain has TRBV6-5 and TRBJ2-7, with 9 bases that match TRBD2. CDR1 is MNHEY, CDR2 SVGAGI, per germline. The CDR3 runs to 17 residues. The CDR3 here is CTSTPSLAGKGGYEQYF. The CDR3 nucleotides are TGTACCAGCACTCCCAGTCTAGCGGGAAAAGGAGGTTACGAGCAGTACTTC.